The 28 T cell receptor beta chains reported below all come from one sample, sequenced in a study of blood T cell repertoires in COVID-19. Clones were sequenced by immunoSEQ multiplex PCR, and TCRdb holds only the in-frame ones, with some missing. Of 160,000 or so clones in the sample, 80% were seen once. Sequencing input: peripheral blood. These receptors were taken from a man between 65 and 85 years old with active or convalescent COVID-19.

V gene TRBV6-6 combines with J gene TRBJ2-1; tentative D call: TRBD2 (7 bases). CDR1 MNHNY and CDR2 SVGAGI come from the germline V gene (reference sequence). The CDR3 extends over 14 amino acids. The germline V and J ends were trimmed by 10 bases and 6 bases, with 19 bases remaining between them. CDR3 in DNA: TGTGCCACCAGGATAGGGGGGGATTTCAATGAGCAGTTCTTC. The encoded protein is CATRIGGDFNEQFF.

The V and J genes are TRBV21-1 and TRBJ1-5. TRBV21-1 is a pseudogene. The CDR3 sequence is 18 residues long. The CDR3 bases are TGTGCCAGCAGCAAACCCCCGTCTGGGAGTAATTACAATCAGCCCCAGCATTTT. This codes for CASSKPPSGSNYNQPQHF.

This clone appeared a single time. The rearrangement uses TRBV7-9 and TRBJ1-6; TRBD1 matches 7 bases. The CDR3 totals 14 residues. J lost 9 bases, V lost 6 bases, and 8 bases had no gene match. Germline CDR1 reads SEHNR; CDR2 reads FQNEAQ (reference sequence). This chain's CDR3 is CASRTGTAGSPLHF. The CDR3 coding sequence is TGTGCCAGCAGAACCGGGACAGCCGGTTCACCCCTCCACTTT.

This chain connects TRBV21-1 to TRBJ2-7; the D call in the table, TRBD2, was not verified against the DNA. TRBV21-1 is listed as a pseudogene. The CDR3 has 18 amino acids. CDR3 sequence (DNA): TGTGCCAGCAGCAACCGGACTAGCGGGAGATCTGGAGGTCGCGAGCAGTACTTC. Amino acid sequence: CASSNRTSGRSGGREQYF.

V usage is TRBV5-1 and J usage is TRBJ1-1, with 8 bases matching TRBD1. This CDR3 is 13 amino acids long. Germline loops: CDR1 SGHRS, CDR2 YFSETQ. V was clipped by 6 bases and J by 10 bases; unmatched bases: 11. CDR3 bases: TGCGCCAGCAACGGAGGGACAGGTCACGGAGCTTTCTTT. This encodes CASNGGTGHGAFF. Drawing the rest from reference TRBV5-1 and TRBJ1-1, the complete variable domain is KAGVTQTPRYLIKTRGQQVTLSCSPISGHRSVSWYQQTPGQGLQFLFEYFSETQRNKGNFPGRFSGRQFSNSRSEMNVSTLELGDSALYLCASNGGTGHGAFFGQGTRLTVV.

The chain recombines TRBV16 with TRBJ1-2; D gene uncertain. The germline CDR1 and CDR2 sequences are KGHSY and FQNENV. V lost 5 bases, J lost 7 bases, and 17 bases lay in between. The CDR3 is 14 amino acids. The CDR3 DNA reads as TGTGCCAGCAGCTCCCTTTCCGCGTTCGGTGGCTACACCTTC. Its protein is CASSSLSAFGGYTF.

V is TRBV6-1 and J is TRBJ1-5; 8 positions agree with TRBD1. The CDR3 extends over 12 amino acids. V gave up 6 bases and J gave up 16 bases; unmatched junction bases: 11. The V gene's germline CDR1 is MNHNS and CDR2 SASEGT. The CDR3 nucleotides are TGTGCCAGCAGCACGGACAGGGTGAGATACCATTTT. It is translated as CASSTDRVRYHF.

In nucleotides, the CDR3 is TGTGCCAGCAGTGAATACGAGGGGGGAGGGGGCTACACCTTC. This codes for CASSEYEGGGGYTF. V gene TRBV6-1 combines with J gene TRBJ1-2, with D perhaps TRBD1 (6 bases). The CDR3 consists of 14 residues. Trimming took off 2 bases at V and 8 bases at J, with 15 bases between the two ends. CDR1 and CDR2 (germline): MNHNS, SASEGT.

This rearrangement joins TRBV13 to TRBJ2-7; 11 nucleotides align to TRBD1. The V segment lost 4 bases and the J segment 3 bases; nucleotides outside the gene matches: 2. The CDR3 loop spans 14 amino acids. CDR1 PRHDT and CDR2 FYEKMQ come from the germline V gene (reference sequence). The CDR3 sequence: CASSSGQGVYEQYF. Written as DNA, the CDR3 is TGTGCCAGCAGCTCGGGACAGGGGGTCTACGAGCAGTACTTC. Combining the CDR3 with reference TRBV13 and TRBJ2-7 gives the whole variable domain AAGVIQSPRHLIKEKRETATLKCYPIPRHDTVYWYQQGPGQDPQFLISFYEKMQSDKGSIPDRFSAQQFSDYHSELNMSSLELGDSALYFCASSSGQGVYEQYFGPGTRLTVT.

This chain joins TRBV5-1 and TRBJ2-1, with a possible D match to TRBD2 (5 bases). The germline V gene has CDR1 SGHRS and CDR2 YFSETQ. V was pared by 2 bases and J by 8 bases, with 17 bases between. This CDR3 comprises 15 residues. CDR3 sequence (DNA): TGCGCCAGCAGCTTACTAGACTCCCCGGTAGATGAGCAGTTCTTC. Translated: CASSLLDSPVDEQFF. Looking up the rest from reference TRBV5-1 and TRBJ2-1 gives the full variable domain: KAGVTQTPRYLIKTRGQQVTLSCSPISGHRSVSWYQQTPGQGLQFLFEYFSETQRNKGNFPGRFSGRQFSNSRSEMNVSTLELGDSALYLCASSLLDSPVDEQFFGPGTRLTVL.

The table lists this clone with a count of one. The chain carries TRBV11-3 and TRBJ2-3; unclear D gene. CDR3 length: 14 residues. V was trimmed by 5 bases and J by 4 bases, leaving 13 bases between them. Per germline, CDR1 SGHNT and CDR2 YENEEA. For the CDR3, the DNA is TGTGCCAGCAGCCTTGTAGCAAGTGCAGATACGCAGTATTTT. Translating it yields CASSLVASADTQYF.

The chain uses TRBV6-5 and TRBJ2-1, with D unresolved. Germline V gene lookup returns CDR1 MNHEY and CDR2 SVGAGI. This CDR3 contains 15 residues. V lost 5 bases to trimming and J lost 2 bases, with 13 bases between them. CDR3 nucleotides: TGTGCCAGCAGTCCCCCCAGTACAACCTACAATGAGCAGTTCTTC. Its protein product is CASSPPSTTYNEQFF.

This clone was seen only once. CDR3 sequence: CASSLNRNTGGNYTDTQYF. The DNA for the CDR3 is TGTGCCAGCAGCTTAAATCGGAATACGGGGGGGAATTACACAGATACGCAGTATTTT. The chain recombines TRBV7-3 with TRBJ2-3, with TRBD2 matching over 8 bases. The J segment lost 2 bases and the V segment lost 1 base, leaving 14 bases of the junction unmatched. CDR1 SGHTA and CDR2 FQGTGA come from the germline V gene. The CDR3 spans 19 residues.

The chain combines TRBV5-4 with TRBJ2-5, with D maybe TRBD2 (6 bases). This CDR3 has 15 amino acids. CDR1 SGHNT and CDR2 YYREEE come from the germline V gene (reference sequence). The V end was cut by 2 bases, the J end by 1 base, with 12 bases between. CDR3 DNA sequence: TGTGCCAGCAGCTTAAACCGGGACTCCCAAGAGACCCAGTACTTC. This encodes CASSLNRDSQETQYF.

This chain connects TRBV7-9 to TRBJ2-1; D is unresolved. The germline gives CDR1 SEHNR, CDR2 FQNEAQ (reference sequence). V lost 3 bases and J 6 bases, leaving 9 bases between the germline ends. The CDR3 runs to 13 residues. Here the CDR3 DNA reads TGTGCCAGCAGCTTTCCTCTAGGCAATGAGCAGTTCTTC. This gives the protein CASSFPLGNEQFF.

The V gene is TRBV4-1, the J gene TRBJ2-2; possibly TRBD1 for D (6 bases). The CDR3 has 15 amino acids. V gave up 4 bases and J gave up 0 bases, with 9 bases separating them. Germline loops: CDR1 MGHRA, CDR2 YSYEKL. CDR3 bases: TGCGCCAGCAGCCTCAGGGGCGCGAACACCGGGGAGCTGTTTTTT. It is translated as CASSLRGANTGELFF.

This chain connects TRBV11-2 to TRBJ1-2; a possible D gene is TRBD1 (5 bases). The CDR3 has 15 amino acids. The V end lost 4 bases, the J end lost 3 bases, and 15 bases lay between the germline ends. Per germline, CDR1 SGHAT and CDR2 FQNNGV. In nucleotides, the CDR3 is TGTGCCAGCAGCTCCCCCCGACAGCCCCACTATGGCTACACCTTC. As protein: CASSSPRQPHYGYTF.

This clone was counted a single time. CDR3 region: CASRRDGTGNTEAFF. CDR3 DNA: TGCGCCAGCAGACGAGACGGGACAGGGAACACTGAAGCTTTCTTT. This chain links TRBV5-1 with TRBJ1-1, with 8 nucleotides matching TRBD1. Germline V CDR1 and CDR2: SGHRS, YFSETQ. V lost 5 bases, J lost 1 base, and 7 bases stayed unmatched. The CDR3 is made up of 15 amino acids.

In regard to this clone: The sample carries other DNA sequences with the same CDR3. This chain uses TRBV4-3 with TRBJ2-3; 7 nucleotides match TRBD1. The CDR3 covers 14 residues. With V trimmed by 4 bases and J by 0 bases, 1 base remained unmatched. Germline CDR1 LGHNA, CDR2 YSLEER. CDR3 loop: CASSLDRSTDTQYF. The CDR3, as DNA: TGCGCCAGCAGCCTGGACAGGAGCACAGATACGCAGTATTTT.

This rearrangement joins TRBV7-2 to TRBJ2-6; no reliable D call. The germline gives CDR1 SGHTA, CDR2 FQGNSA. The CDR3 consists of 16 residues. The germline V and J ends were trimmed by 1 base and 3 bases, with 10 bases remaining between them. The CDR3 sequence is CASSLGTIIGANVLTF. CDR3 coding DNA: TGTGCCAGCAGCTTAGGAACTATTATTGGGGCCAACGTCCTGACTTTC.

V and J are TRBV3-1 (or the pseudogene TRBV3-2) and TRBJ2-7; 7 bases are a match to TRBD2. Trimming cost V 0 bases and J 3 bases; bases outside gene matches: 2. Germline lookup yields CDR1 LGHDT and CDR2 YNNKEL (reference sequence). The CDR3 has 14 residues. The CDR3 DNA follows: TGTGCCAGCAGCCAAGATGGGACTAACTACGAGCAGTACTTC. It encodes CASSQDGTNYEQYF.

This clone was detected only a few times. Here the CDR3 reads CASSPDRQGNQPQHF. CDR3 nucleotide sequence: TGTGCCAGCAGCCCGGACCGCCAGGGGAATCAGCCCCAGCATTTT. The chain joins TRBV7-2 to TRBJ1-5; the D gene is possibly TRBD1 (6 bases). V lost 5 bases and J lost 4, with 15 bases in between. The CDR3 spans 15 residues. Germline V CDR1 and CDR2: SGHTA, FQGNSA.

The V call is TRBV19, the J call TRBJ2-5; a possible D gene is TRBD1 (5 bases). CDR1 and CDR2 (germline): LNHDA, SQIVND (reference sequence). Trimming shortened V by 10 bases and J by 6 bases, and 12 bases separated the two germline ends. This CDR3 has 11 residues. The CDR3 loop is CATQGVQTQYF. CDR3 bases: TGTGCCACGCAGGGTGTGCAGACCCAGTACTTC. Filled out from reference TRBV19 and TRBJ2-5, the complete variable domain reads DGGITQSPKYLFRKEGQNVTLSCEQNLNHDAMYWYRQDPGQGLRLIYYSQIVNDFQKGDIAEGYSVSREKKESFPLTVTSAQKNPTAFYLCATQGVQTQYFGPGTRLLVL.

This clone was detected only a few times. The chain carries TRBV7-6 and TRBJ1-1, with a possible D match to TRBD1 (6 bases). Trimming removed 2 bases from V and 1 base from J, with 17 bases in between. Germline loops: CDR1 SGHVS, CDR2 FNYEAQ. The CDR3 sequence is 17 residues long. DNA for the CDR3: TGTGCCAGCAGCTTAACGGTCGATCAGGGGCAGAACACTGAAGCTTTCTTT. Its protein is CASSLTVDQGQNTEAFF.

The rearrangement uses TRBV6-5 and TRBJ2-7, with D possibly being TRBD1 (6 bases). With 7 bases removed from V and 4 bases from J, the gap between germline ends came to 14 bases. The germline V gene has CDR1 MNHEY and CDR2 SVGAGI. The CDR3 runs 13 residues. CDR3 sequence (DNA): TGTGCCAGCATCAATAGGGGGACGTACGAGCAGTACTTC. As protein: CASINRGTYEQYF.

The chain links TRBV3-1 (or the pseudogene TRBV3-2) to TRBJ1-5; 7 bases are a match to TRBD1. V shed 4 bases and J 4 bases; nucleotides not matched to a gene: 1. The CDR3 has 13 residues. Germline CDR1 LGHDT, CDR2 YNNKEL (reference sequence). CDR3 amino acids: CASSLQGNQPQHF. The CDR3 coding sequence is TGTGCCAGCAGCCTACAGGGGAATCAGCCCCAGCATTTT.

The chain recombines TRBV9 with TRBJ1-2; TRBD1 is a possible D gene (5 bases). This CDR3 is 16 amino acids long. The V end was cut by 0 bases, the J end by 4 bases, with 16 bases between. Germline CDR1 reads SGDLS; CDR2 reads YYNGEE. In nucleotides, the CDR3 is TGTGCCAGCAGCGTAGCTGCGGGGTTTCAGGGCTATGGCTACACCTTC. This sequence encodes CASSVAAGFQGYGYTF.

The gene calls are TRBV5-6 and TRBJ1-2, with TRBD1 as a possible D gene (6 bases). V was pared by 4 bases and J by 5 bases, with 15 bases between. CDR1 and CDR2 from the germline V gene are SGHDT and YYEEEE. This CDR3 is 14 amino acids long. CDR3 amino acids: CASSPKRQGYGYTF. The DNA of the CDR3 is TGTGCCAGCAGCCCAAAGCGGCAGGGGTATGGCTACACCTTC.